The 23 T cell receptor beta chains reported below all come from one sample, sequenced in a study of graft-versus-host responses after intestinal transplantation. These TCRs are of unknown antigen specificity. Using immunoSEQ multiplex PCR, the repertoire was profiled, and TCRdb retains in-frame clones only, with some absent. The data show more than 100,000 clones, with over 85% seen just once and around 1.2% held by the top ten. The sequencing used unstimulated CD8+ T cells sorted from spleen or lymph node cells, collected before intestinal transplant. The origin of the receptors is a human donor who received an intestinal transplant.

This clone was picked up a small number of times. V usage is TRBV7-9 and J usage is TRBJ2-1, with D maybe TRBD2 (5 bases). Germline assignment: CDR1 SEHNR and CDR2 FQNEAQ (reference sequence). This CDR3 is built from 11 residues. V gave up 5 bases and J gave up 9 bases, with 8 bases separating them. This chain's CDR3 is CASSERSEQFF. In DNA, the CDR3 is TGTGCCAGCAGCGAGCGGAGTGAGCAGTTCTTC.

The chain recombines TRBV9 with TRBJ1-1; D unclear. Between the trimmed V and J ends, which lost 3 bases and 1 base, there was a span of 7 bases. The CDR3 extends over 13 amino acids. Germline V lookup: CDR1 SGDLS, CDR2 YYNGEE. The CDR3 sequence: CASSGRQNTEAFF. The CDR3 nucleotides are TGTGCCAGCAGCGGACGACAGAACACTGAAGCTTTCTTT.

The chain recombines TRBV14 with TRBJ1-2, with 9 bases aligning to TRBD1. This CDR3 contains 15 residues. Looked up from germline, CDR1 is SGHDN and CDR2 is FVKESK. Trimming took 0 bases from V and 6 from J; bases not matched to a gene: 5. This CDR3 is CASSQDWNRGHGYTF. The CDR3 nucleotides read TGTGCCAGCAGCCAAGATTGGAACAGGGGGCATGGCTACACCTTC.

The chain recombines TRBV7-9 with TRBJ1-1, with D unresolved. CDR3 size: 12 residues. Germline loops: CDR1 SEHNR, CDR2 FQNEAQ (reference sequence). V was shortened by 2 bases and J by 6 bases, with 7 bases between the two germline ends. The CDR3 reads CASSLICAEAFF. The DNA of the CDR3 is TGTGCCAGCAGCTTAATATGCGCTGAAGCTTTCTTT.

This chain connects TRBV10-2 to TRBJ2-1; TRBD1 matches 9 bases. The CDR3 extends over 14 amino acids. Trimming removed 7 bases from V and 6 bases from J; junction bases left unmatched: 7. Germline V gives CDR1 WSHSY, CDR2 SAAADI. CDR3 DNA: TGCGCCAGCAATTCTGGACAGGGGCTCAATGAGCAGTTCTTC. It is translated as CASNSGQGLNEQFF.

Of note for this clone: Other DNA sequences in this specimen translate into the identical CDR3. This rearrangement joins TRBV30 to TRBJ2-2; D remains ambiguous. From germline, CDR1 is GTSNPN and CDR2 SVGIG (reference sequence). This CDR3 is built from 13 residues. Trimming stripped 0 bases from V and 5 bases from J, with 7 bases between. CDR3 nucleotides: TGTGCCTGGAGTGTAATGGGTACCGGGGAGCTGTTTTTT. Its translation: CAWSVMGTGELFF.

The chain combines TRBV4-2 with TRBJ2-7; TRBD2 matches at 14 bases. Germline V CDR1 and CDR2: LGHNA, YNFKEQ. Unmatched junction bases numbered 5, after V lost 2 bases and J lost 2 bases. CDR3 length equals 17 residues. The DNA for the CDR3 is TGTGCCAGCAGCCAACCGACTAGCGGGGGGGCGCCCTACGAGCAGTACTTC. Translating gives CASSQPTSGGAPYEQYF.

CDR3: CATSRARQELSISYEQYF. CDR3 nucleotide sequence: TGTGCCACCAGCAGAGCCAGACAGGAACTCTCTATATCCTACGAGCAGTACTTC. The genes are TRBV15 and TRBJ2-7; perhaps TRBD1 as D (6 bases). The CDR3 is 18 amino acids. Looked up from germline, CDR1 is LNHNV and CDR2 is YYDKDF (reference sequence). The V and J ends lost 1 base and 1 base respectively, with 20 bases between them. Filled out from reference TRBV15 and TRBJ2-7, the complete variable domain reads DAMVIQNPRYQVTQFGKPVTLSCSQTLNHNVMYWYQQKSSQAPKLLFHYYDKDFNNEADTPDNFQSRRPNTSFCFLDIRSPGLGDTAMYLCATSRARQELSISYEQYFGPGTRLTVT.

The genes are TRBV6-1 and TRBJ1-3; D is unresolved. V was cut by 7 bases and J by 0 bases, with 13 bases left in between. Per germline, CDR1 MNHNS and CDR2 SASEGT. This CDR3 region has 15 residues. CDR3 protein: CASTEVSSSGNTIYF. For the CDR3, the DNA is TGTGCCAGCACCGAGGTATCTTCCTCTGGAAACACCATATATTTT.

The rearrangement uses TRBV7-9 and TRBJ2-7; possible D gene TRBD2, 6 bases. Trimming pared 5 bases from V and 6 bases from J, leaving 11 bases between. This CDR3 has 12 residues. Germline loops: CDR1 SEHNR, CDR2 FQNEAQ (reference sequence). CDR3 residues: CASSRDGGEQYF. DNA of the CDR3: TGTGCCAGCAGCCGGGACGGGGGCGAGCAGTACTTC. Filled out from reference TRBV7-9 and TRBJ2-7, the complete variable domain reads DTGVSQNPRHKITKRGQNVTFRCDPISEHNRLYWYRQTLGQGPEFLTYFQNEAQLEKSRLLSDRFSAERPKGSFSTLEIQRTEQGDSAMYLCASSRDGGEQYFGPGTRLTVT.

This clone was recorded once. This rearrangement joins TRBV6-1 to TRBJ2-7; the D gene is possibly TRBD1 (5 bases). The CDR3 contains 17 residues. V was shortened by 0 bases and J by 3 bases, with 18 bases between the two germline ends. CDR1 and CDR2 (germline): MNHNS, SASEGT. The CDR3 DNA follows: TGTGCCAGCAGTGAAGCGCTTCAGGGCCAGGGCGACTACGAGCAGTACTTC. As protein: CASSEALQGQGDYEQYF.

V usage is TRBV29-1 and J usage is TRBJ1-1, with a possible D match to TRBD1 (6 bases). The CDR3 is 12 residues long. Germline assignment: CDR1 SQVTM and CDR2 ANQGSEA. V was shortened by 7 bases and J by 11 bases, with 20 bases between the two germline ends. The CDR3 here is CSGEGRGGVAFF. The CDR3 region has the DNA TGCAGCGGGGAAGGGCGAGGGGGAGTCGCTTTCTTT.

The chain recombines TRBV5-4 with TRBJ2-7, with 9 bases that match TRBD1. Germline CDR1 and CDR2: SGHNT and YYREEE (reference sequence). The CDR3 is 18 amino acids. With 0 bases clipped from V and 1 base from J, the junction kept 11 bases outside the gene matches. In nucleotides, the CDR3 is TGTGCCAGCAGCTTGGGCGAACAGGGGGCTTACGGGTCCTACGAGCAGTACTTC. Translating it yields CASSLGEQGAYGSYEQYF.

The chain employs TRBV7-9 and TRBJ2-1, with D tentatively TRBD1 (5 bases). The CDR3 has 15 residues. The germline V gene encodes CDR1 SEHNR and CDR2 FQNEAQ (reference sequence). Trimming took off 1 base at V and 5 bases at J, with 12 bases between the two ends. CDR3 DNA sequence: TGTGCCAGCAGCTTAGGGGGCAGGTTTCACAATGAGCAGTTCTTC. Protein: CASSLGGRFHNEQFF.

V and J are TRBV9 and TRBJ2-5; possible D gene TRBD1, 5 bases. The J call is in doubt because the DNA end fits TRBJ2-7 better. The germline gives CDR1 SGDLS, CDR2 YYNGEE. This CDR3 has 15 amino acids. The CDR3 nucleotides are TGTGCCAGCAGCGCCCCATTGACAGTCTACTACGAGCAGTACTTC. Its translation: CASSAPLTVYYEQYF.

The gene calls are TRBV2 and TRBJ2-1; 11 positions match TRBD2. With V trimmed by 6 bases and J by 9 bases, 13 bases remained unmatched. Germline CDR1 SNHLY, CDR2 FYNNEI. The length of the CDR3 is 16 residues. The CDR3 nucleotides are TGTGCCAGCAGACCCGCCCCTAGCGGGGGGCGGGGTGAGCAGTTCTTC. Encoded protein: CASRPAPSGGRGEQFF. Full variable domain (missing parts from reference TRBV2 and TRBJ2-1): EPEVTQTPSHQVTQMGQEVILRCVPISNHLYFYWYRQILGQKVEFLVSFYNNEISEKSEIFDDQFSVERPDGSNFTLKIRSTKLEDSAMYFCASRPAPSGGRGEQFFGPGTRLTVL.

CDR3 in amino acids: CASSILPQTVASGNTIYF. The CDR3 DNA follows: TGTGCCAGTAGTATACTGCCCCAGACGGTCGCATCTGGAAACACCATATATTTT. V and J are TRBV19 and TRBJ1-3, with D unclear. Trimming left V 2 bases short and J 1 base short, with 18 bases between. In germline, CDR1 is LNHDA, CDR2 SQIVND (reference sequence). The CDR3 length is 18 residues.

V is TRBV15 and J is TRBJ2-4; possible D gene TRBD1, 6 bases. Germline CDR1 LNHNV, CDR2 YYDKDF (reference sequence). V gave up 8 bases and J gave up 8 bases, with 19 bases separating them. CDR3 size: 14 residues. The CDR3 protein is CATSAGTYKDIQYF. The CDR3 bases are TGTGCCACCTCGGCCGGGACATATAAGGACATTCAGTACTTC.

V is TRBV5-1 and J is TRBJ2-2, with 8 bases that match TRBD1. In germline, CDR1 is SGHRS, CDR2 YFSETQ. The CDR3 covers 14 residues. V lost 4 bases to trimming and J lost 6 bases; unmatched junction nucleotides: 5. CDR3: CASSRQGRSGELFF. CDR3 DNA: TGCGCCAGCAGCAGACAGGGGCGTTCCGGGGAGCTGTTTTTT.

This chain links TRBV30 with TRBJ2-1; TRBD1 matches 9 bases. The CDR3 has 13 amino acids. CDR1 is GTSNPN, CDR2 SVGIG, per germline (reference sequence). Trimming cost V 3 bases and J 15 bases; bases outside gene matches: 12. The CDR3: CAWRTQHPGQGFF. CDR3 DNA: TGTGCCTGGAGGACCCAACACCCGGGACAGGGGTTCTTC.

The chain employs TRBV29-1 and TRBJ2-1; D gene unclear. CDR1 is SQVTM, CDR2 ANQGSEA, per germline. Between the trimmed V and J ends, which lost 6 bases and 4 bases, there was a span of 16 bases. The CDR3 extends over 14 amino acids. The CDR3 region is CSVQQVGIYNEQFF. Written as DNA, the CDR3 is TGCAGCGTCCAGCAGGTGGGAATTTACAATGAGCAGTTCTTC.

This clone was counted only a few times. J is TRBJ2-1 and V is TRBV5-6, with TRBD1 identical over 10 bases. The CDR3 consists of 15 residues. Germline V gene lookup returns CDR1 SGHDT and CDR2 YYEEEE. The junction had 3 bases not matched to a gene; V was cut back by 0 bases and J by 6 bases. CDR3 nucleotides: TGTGCCAGCAGCTTGGCCGGGACAGGGGCCAATGAGCAGTTCTTC. Translating gives CASSLAGTGANEQFF. The whole variable domain, remainder taken from reference TRBV5-6 and TRBJ2-1, is DAGVTQSPTHLIKTRGQQVTLRCSPKSGHDTVSWYQQALGQGPQFIFQYYEEEERQRGNFPDRFSGHQFPNYSSELNVNALLLGDSALYLCASSLAGTGANEQFFGPGTRLTVL.

The chain links TRBV10-3 to TRBJ2-2; 8 bases fit TRBD2. V gave up 4 bases and J gave up 4 bases; unmatched junction bases: 5. CDR3 length: 15 amino acids. The germline gives CDR1 ENHRY, CDR2 SYGVKD. CDR3 sequence (DNA): TGTGCCATCAGTGGAGGTAGCGGGGTCACCGGGGAGCTGTTTTTT. The encoded protein is CAISGGSGVTGELFF.